The 10 T cell receptor beta chains given below trace back to one sample, sequenced in a study of shared clonotypes between healthy human individuals. Using immunoSEQ multiplex PCR, the repertoire was profiled, and TCRdb retains in-frame clones only, with some absent. The repertoire has approximately 2.4 million clones, around 95% of them found once; the top ten carry roughly 0.13%. The sample was naive CD4+ T cells sorted from blood. Subset meaning: CD45RA+ positively selected. These receptors were obtained from a man aged 18 to 30 in good health.

The chain uses TRBV5-1 and TRBJ2-3; 13 bases agree with TRBD2. V lost 6 bases, J lost 0 bases, and 7 bases stayed unmatched. The germline CDR1 and CDR2 sequences are SGHRS and YFSETQ. The CDR3 is 17 residues long. The CDR3 DNA sequence: TGCGCCAGCAAACTGACTAGCGGGGGGTCTAGCACAGATACGCAGTATTTT. Amino acid sequence: CASKLTSGGSSTDTQYF.

V is TRBV5-1 and J is TRBJ1-5; D uncertain. V was shortened by 4 bases and J by 0 bases, with 8 bases between the two germline ends. The CDR3 totals 14 residues. Per the germline V gene, CDR1 is SGHRS and CDR2 is YFSETQ. The CDR3 loop is CASSPTDSNQPQHF. The CDR3 DNA is TGCGCCAGCAGCCCGACGGATAGCAATCAGCCCCAGCATTTT.

The V call is TRBV7-6, the J call TRBJ1-2; 8 positions match TRBD1. Germline CDR1 is SGHVS and CDR2 is FNYEAQ. Losses at the gene ends were 5 bases for V and 1 base for J; bases not matched to a gene: 6. The CDR3 loop spans 15 amino acids. The CDR3 coding sequence is TGTGCCAGCAGCGTCGGACAGGGAAGTAACTATGGCTACACCTTC. Its translation: CASSVGQGSNYGYTF.

This chain connects TRBV2 to TRBJ1-3; 8 bases align to TRBD1. The germline V gene encodes CDR1 SNHLY and CDR2 FYNNEI. J gave up 0 bases and V 5 bases, and 6 bases lay outside the gene matches. The CDR3 spans 16 residues. The CDR3 DNA sequence: TGTGCCAGCAGTACCCGACAGGGGCGCTCTGGAAACACCATATATTTT. Translation: CASSTRQGRSGNTIYF.

The chain has TRBV4-1 and TRBJ1-5; possible D gene TRBD1, 5 bases. The germline V gene has CDR1 MGHRA and CDR2 YSYEKL. The CDR3 has 16 residues. V shed 5 bases and J shed 3 bases, with 17 bases lying between them. CDR3 DNA sequence: TGCGCCAGCAGCTACCTACCTCCGGGACCCAATCAGCCCCAGCATTTT. Its protein product is CASSYLPPGPNQPQHF.

This chain uses TRBV5-1 with TRBJ2-3, with a weak D call TRBD2 (5 bases). V was trimmed by 0 bases and J by 3 bases, leaving 14 bases between them. Germline CDR1 is SGHRS and CDR2 is YFSETQ. This CDR3 has 16 amino acids. The CDR3 DNA follows: TGCGCCAGCAGCTTGGCTTCGGGGTTGGGGACAGATACGCAGTATTTT. This codes for CASSLASGLGTDTQYF.

This chain joins TRBV18 and TRBJ1-1; 10 nucleotides match TRBD1. With 2 bases clipped from V and 1 base from J, the junction kept 4 bases outside the gene matches. Germline V gene lookup returns CDR1 KGHSH and CDR2 LQKENI. The CDR3 sequence is 16 residues long. Here the CDR3 reads CASSPTGDRGNTEAFF. The CDR3 nucleotides are TGTGCCAGCTCACCAACAGGGGACAGGGGGAACACTGAAGCTTTCTTT. Using reference TRBV18 and TRBJ1-1 for the parts outside the CDR3, the full variable domain is NAGVMQNPRHLVRRRGQEARLRCSPMKGHSHVYWYRQLPEEGLKFMVYLQKENIIDESGMPKERFSAEFPKEGPSILRIQQVVRGDSAAYFCASSPTGDRGNTEAFFGQGTRLTVV.

The genes are TRBV7-8 and TRBJ2-7, with TRBD2 as a possible D gene (6 bases). The germline V gene encodes CDR1 SGHVS and CDR2 FQNEAQ. Trimming shortened V by 5 bases and J by 4 bases, and 15 bases separated the two germline ends. The CDR3 is 14 residues long. The CDR3 region has the DNA TGTGCCAGCAGCCCGCCCGGGAGAGCTTACGAGCAGTACTTC. Protein product: CASSPPGRAYEQYF.

The V call is TRBV5-4, the J call TRBJ2-7; D is unclear. CDR1 SGHNT and CDR2 YYREEE come from the germline V gene (reference sequence). The germline V and J ends were trimmed by 6 bases and 2 bases, with 15 bases remaining between them. CDR3 size: 14 residues. The CDR3 loop reads CASTSTPNTYEQYF. The CDR3 coding sequence is TGTGCCAGCACCTCTACACCAAACACCTACGAGCAGTACTTC.

The CDR3 spells CASSLFVRGTEAFF. CDR3 coding DNA: TGTGCCAGCAGCTTATTCGTCAGGGGCACTGAAGCTTTCTTT. The V call is TRBV7-2, the J call TRBJ1-1; D is perhaps TRBD1 (6 bases). The length of the CDR3 is 14 residues. The V and J ends lost 2 bases and 4 bases respectively, with 11 bases between them. The germline V gene encodes CDR1 SGHTA and CDR2 FQGNSA. Complete variable domain (other parts from reference TRBV7-2 and TRBJ1-1): GAGVSQSPSNKVTEKGKDVELRCDPISGHTALYWYRQSLGQGLEFLIYFQGNSAPDKSGLPSDRFSAERTGGSVSTLTIQRTQQEDSAVYLCASSLFVRGTEAFFGQGTRLTVV.